This T cell receptor beta chain appears in the sequencing data of a study of blood T cell repertoires in COVID-19 (dated by TCRdb to 2020 to 2021). As for the study more broadly: Collaborator samples came from the United States, Italy and Spain and covered acute and convalescent phases of COVID-19. The prospective study material was composed of cDNA or gDNA derived from T cells, B-cell-depleted T cells, or PBMCs. Subjects who had been exposed to COVID-19, were actively infected with it, or had recovered from it provided the deeply sampled blood TCRbeta repertoires that made up the dataset. The repertoires were released in a freely available public database meant as a resource for research on the immune response to SARS-CoV-2. Samples were obtained from the ongoing ImmuneRACE study (first 160 participants) and from about 1,300 subjects provided by 6 global collaborators. Nearly every sample came with metadata listing a de-identified subject ID, COVID-19 status, age in years and sex. HLA class I and class II types, where available, came from metadata supplied by the sample provider rather than from assay-based typing. What the work shows at the level of the full study, not this receptor alone: How much clinical and demographic metadata was included differed by source and by participant, and the metadata was provided uncurated.

For this chain, trimming is 6 bases at the V end and 6 bases at the J end, and the number of junction bases without a gene match is 5. CDR1 and CDR2 are read off the germline V gene as MNHEY and SVGAGI. The CDR3 measures 14 amino acids from cysteine to phenylalanine. Left in the record is the CDR3 DNA by itself, 42 bases read in frame from the first base. TCRbeta CDR3 regions were amplified from genomic DNA using the immunoSEQ Assay, a bias-controlled multiplex PCR. In the paper's pipeline: The number of nucleated cells in each sample was estimated from the amplification of reference gene primers within the assay. Sequence reads were collapsed and filtered to measure the absolute abundance of every unique TCRbeta CDR3 rearrangement. For each sample, productive Simpson clonality was calculated as the square root of Simpson's diversity index over productive rearrangements. The table was pulled from immuneACCESS by TCRdb, which kept in-frame rearrangements only. Such tables lose some clones; where checked, under half of the loss comes from unresolved V genes, and the rest has no known cause. D and trimming come from the DNA, and the V and J calls and clone size come from that table. This sample holds 250,000 to 300,000 clones; approximately 86% were observed only once. The biggest ten clones account for around 0.78% of the sample.

Collaborating institutions collected whole blood in K2EDTA tubes following their own protocols. For TCRbeta analysis, collaborators shipped samples in one of three forms: frozen whole blood, isolated PBMCs, or DNA extracted from either of those sample types. About this clone itself: It has no known antigen specificity. No base qualities exist here, and no much larger clone lies one base off it.

The chain employs TRBV6-5 and TRBJ1-6, with 7 central nucleotides matching TRBD1. The sequencing sample was made of peripheral blood. The receptor was derived from a woman aged 25 to 39 with acute or convalescent COVID-19. The DNA reads TGTGCCAGCAGGAGACAGGGATCTAATTCACCCCTCCACTTT. It translates to CASRRQGSNSPLHF.